This T cell receptor (beta chain) comes out of a study of blood T cell repertoires in COVID-19. Sequenced by immunoSEQ multiplex PCR; TCRdb stores in-frame clones only, minus some. This table has 300,000 to 350,000 clones, about 90% appearing once. Participants' reported clinical history set cohort assignment. Unmatched junction bases numbered 8, after V lost 2 bases and J lost 10 bases. Looked up from germline, CDR1 is GTSNPN and CDR2 is SVGIG (reference sequence). The length of the CDR3 is 14 residues. The TCR comes from a woman aged 25 to 39 who had recovered from COVID-19. Sequenced input: PBMCs or T cells enriched from blood (not recorded which). The rearrangement joins TRBV30 to TRBJ1-6; 7 bases fit TRBD1. The CDR3 DNA sequence: TGTGCCTGGAGTTACAGGGGAGGACGATCACCCCTCCACTTT. It is translated as CAWSYRGGRSPLHF.